Sequencing of this T cell receptor beta chain was carried out in a study of blood T cells in healthy people across ages. Combining a sample-barcoded 5' primer with a J-beta primer mix, a second PCR ran for roughly 7 to 12 cycles. TCRdb re-derived calls from the 5' RACE reads in MiXCR, one entry per CDR3 protein. The table has approximately 800,000 distinct CDR3 sequences, approximately 65% seen once. Germline V gives CDR1 LGHNA, CDR2 YSLEER. The CDR3 loop spans 14 amino acids. V was trimmed by 0 bases and J by 8 bases, leaving 11 bases between them. The receptor was isolated from a man between 25 and 39 years old in good health. Sequenced material: blood. V usage is TRBV4-3 and J usage is TRBJ2-1; D is possibly TRBD2 (6 bases). Written as DNA, the CDR3 is TGCGCCAGCAGCCAAGATACTAGCCGGGATGAGCAGTTCTTC. Its translation: CASSQDTSRDEQFF.